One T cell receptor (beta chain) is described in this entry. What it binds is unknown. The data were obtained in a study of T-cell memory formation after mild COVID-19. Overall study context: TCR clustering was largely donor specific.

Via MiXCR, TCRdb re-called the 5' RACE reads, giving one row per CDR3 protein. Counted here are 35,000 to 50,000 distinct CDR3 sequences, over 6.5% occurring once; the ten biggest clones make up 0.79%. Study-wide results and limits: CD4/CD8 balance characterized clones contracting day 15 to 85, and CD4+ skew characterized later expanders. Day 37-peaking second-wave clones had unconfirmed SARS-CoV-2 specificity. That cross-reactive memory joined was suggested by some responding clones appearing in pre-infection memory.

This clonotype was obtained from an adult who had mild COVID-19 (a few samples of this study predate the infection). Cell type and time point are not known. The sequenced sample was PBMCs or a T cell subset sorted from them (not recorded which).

CDR3: CASAPGANVLTF. The CDR3 DNA reads TGTGCTAGTGCTCCCGGGGCCAACGTCCTGACTTTC. The chain is built from TRBV12-5 and TRBJ2-6; no definite D call. This CDR3 comprises 12 residues. Trimming took 7 bases from V and 4 from J, leaving 5 bases between them. Germline CDR1 reads LGHNT; CDR2 reads FRNRAP.